What follows are 19 T cell receptor beta chains derived from one specimen sequenced in a study of cytomegalovirus exposure and HLA in healthy donors. The PCR contained 60 Vbeta and 13 Jbeta primers. Profiled with immunoSEQ multiplex PCR; TCRdb holds only in-frame clones, not every one. The table includes about 200,000 clones, roughly nine tenths detected once. The sample consisted of PBMCs. The receptors shown here come from a boy between 2 and 10 years old in good health and CMV-seronegative.

V and J are TRBV29-1 and TRBJ1-2; 7 bases are shared with TRBD1. The V segment lost 8 bases and the J segment 1 base; nucleotides outside the gene matches: 7. Germline-derived CDR1 and CDR2 are SQVTM and ANQGSEA. CDR3 length: 13 residues. CDR3 residues: CSCSGGGNYGYTF. The CDR3 DNA is TGCAGCTGTTCAGGGGGTGGTAACTATGGCTACACCTTC.

V is TRBV30 and J is TRBJ1-1; D is ambiguous. CDR1 GTSNPN and CDR2 SVGIG come from the germline V gene (reference sequence). V dropped 1 base and J dropped 7 bases, with 10 bases sitting between them. The CDR3 is made up of 12 amino acids. For the CDR3, the DNA is TGTGCCTGGAGTGGACACCTTCATGAAGCTTTCTTT. This encodes CAWSGHLHEAFF.

The CDR3 loop is CASRVGGTNQPQHF. For the CDR3, the DNA is TGTGCCAGCAGGGTCGGGGGGACTAATCAGCCCCAGCATTTT. This chain links TRBV28 with TRBJ1-5; possibly TRBD1 for D (5 bases). The CDR3 is 14 amino acids. Trimming cost V 6 bases and J 4 bases, with 13 bases left between them. Germline V lookup: CDR1 MDHEN, CDR2 SYDVKM. Supplemented by reference TRBV28 and TRBJ1-5, the full variable domain reads DVKVTQSSRYLVKRTGEKVFLECVQDMDHENMFWYRQDPGLGLRLIYFSYDVKMKEKGDIPEGYSVSREKKERFSLILESASTNQTSMYLCASRVGGTNQPQHFGDGTRLSIL.

The rearrangement uses TRBV27 and TRBJ1-4, with D tentatively TRBD1 (5 bases). Germline CDR1 is MNHEY and CDR2 is SMNVEV (reference sequence). V was cut by 5 bases and J by 5 bases, with 12 bases left in between. CDR3 length equals 14 residues. The CDR3 coding sequence is TGTGCCAGCAGTCGGTCCAGGGTAAATGAAAAACTGTTTTTT. Protein: CASSRSRVNEKLFF. Complete variable domain (other parts from reference TRBV27 and TRBJ1-4): EAQVTQNPRYLITVTGKKLTVTCSQNMNHEYMSWYRQDPGLGLRQIYYSMNVEVTDKGDVPEGYKVSRKEKRNFPLILESPSPNQTSLYFCASSRSRVNEKLFFGSGTQLSVL.

The chain has TRBV12-5 and TRBJ2-1, with D possibly TRBD1 on 6 matching bases. This CDR3 is built from 14 residues. Germline V gives CDR1 LGHNT, CDR2 FRNRAP. V was cut by 5 bases and J by 2 bases, with 10 bases left in between. CDR3 nucleotide sequence: TGTGCTAGTGGTATCTCAGGGGCCTACAATGAGCAGTTCTTC. It is translated as CASGISGAYNEQFF.

The chain employs TRBV5-1 and TRBJ2-7, with TRBD2 identical over 12 bases. This CDR3 spans 16 amino acids. CDR1 is SGHRS and CDR2 is YFSETQ in the germline V gene. J gave up 0 bases and V 0 bases, and 1 base lay outside the gene matches. This CDR3 reads CASSLATSGSSYEQYF. The CDR3, as DNA: TGCGCCAGCAGCTTGGCGACTAGCGGGAGCTCCTACGAGCAGTACTTC.

The chain recombines TRBV19 with TRBJ2-7; no reliable D call. The CDR3 has 14 amino acids. The V gene lost 3 bases and the J gene lost 2 bases, with 11 bases spanning the gap. Germline V lookup: CDR1 LNHDA, CDR2 SQIVND (reference sequence). The CDR3 loop reads CASSIALATYEQYF. The CDR3 region has the DNA TGTGCCAGTAGTATCGCCTTGGCCACCTACGAGCAGTACTTC.

The gene calls are TRBV28 and TRBJ2-2, with no clear D. V was trimmed by 11 bases and J by 5 bases, leaving 27 bases between them. Germline V gene sequence: CDR1 MDHEN, CDR2 SYDVKM. The CDR3 has 17 amino acids. CDR3 sequence reads: CAAPPSDSNTYTGELFF. The CDR3 nucleotides read TGTGCCGCCCCCCCATCAGACTCTAATACCTATACCGGGGAGCTGTTTTTT.

V and J are TRBV6-5 and TRBJ2-7; TRBD1 matches at 9 bases. The germline CDR1 and CDR2 sequences are MNHEY and SVGAGI. The V gene end was trimmed by 6 bases and the J gene end by 5 bases; junction bases not matched to a gene: 8. This CDR3 comprises 14 residues. The CDR3, as DNA: TGTGCCAGCAGGGCTCCGGGACAGGGTAACGAGCAGTACTTC. This gives the protein CASRAPGQGNEQYF.

V is TRBV6-1 and J is TRBJ2-5; 8 nucleotides agree with TRBD2. Matching the DNA end better, TRBJ2-7 makes the J call doubtful. This CDR3 is built from 15 residues. CDR1 and CDR2 from the germline V gene are MNHNS and SASEGT. The CDR3 here is CASSDGAGGDYEQYF. Here the CDR3 DNA reads TGTGCCAGCAGTGACGGGGCGGGAGGTGACTACGAGCAGTACTTC.

The genes are TRBV6-5 and TRBJ1-2; no clear D. Germline V gene sequence: CDR1 MNHEY, CDR2 SVGAGI. Deletions cut 2 bases from V and 8 bases from J, with 12 bases between. The CDR3 is made up of 13 amino acids. The CDR3 is CASSYGSFGGYTF. The CDR3 bases are TGTGCCAGCAGTTACGGTTCTTTTGGCGGCTACACCTTC.

V and J are TRBV30 and TRBJ1-6, with a tentative D call TRBD1 (5 bases). This CDR3 comprises 13 residues. V was cut by 3 bases and J by 7 bases, with 10 bases left in between. Looked up from germline, CDR1 is GTSNPN and CDR2 is SVGIG (reference sequence). The CDR3 region has the DNA TGTGCCTGGAGAAACAGGAAGAATTCACCCCTCCACTTT. It translates to CAWRNRKNSPLHF.

The chain has TRBV30 and TRBJ2-7; D remains ambiguous. Germline CDR1 reads GTSNPN; CDR2 reads SVGIG (reference sequence). The CDR3 contains 13 residues. V lost 0 bases, J lost 2 bases, and 8 bases lay in between. The CDR3 region has the DNA TGTGCCTGGAGTGTATCCAGAACCTACGAGCAGTACTTC. This sequence encodes CAWSVSRTYEQYF.

V and J are TRBV18 and TRBJ2-7; D perhaps matches TRBD2 (6 bases). The CDR3 loop spans 15 amino acids. Between the trimmed V and J ends, which lost 4 bases and 2 bases, there was a span of 15 bases. Germline CDR1 and CDR2: KGHSH and LQKENI. CDR3 in amino acids: CASSQQSGFTYEQYF. Here the CDR3 DNA reads TGTGCCAGCTCACAACAGAGCGGGTTTACCTACGAGCAGTACTTC.

Of note for this clone: Other DNA sequences from this sample encode an identical CDR3 as well. This rearrangement joins TRBV27 to TRBJ1-6; 9 bases are shared with TRBD1. Germline values: CDR1 MNHEY, CDR2 SMNVEV (reference sequence). CDR3 length: 13 residues. With 6 bases clipped from V and 7 bases from J, the junction kept 1 base outside the gene matches. CDR3 in amino acids: CASRGTGNSPLHF. The CDR3 nucleotides are TGTGCCAGCAGAGGGACAGGGAATTCACCCCTCCACTTT.

The V call is TRBV6-1, the J call TRBJ2-7; a weak D match, TRBD2 (6 bases). Trimming took off 10 bases at V and 2 bases at J, with 18 bases between the two ends. CDR3 size: 14 residues. CDR1 MNHNS and CDR2 SASEGT come from the germline V gene. The CDR3 here is CATPGAGLPYEQYF. The CDR3 DNA follows: TGTGCCACCCCGGGAGCAGGGCTCCCCTACGAGCAGTACTTC.

This sequence joins TRBV30 and TRBJ2-5; 9 nucleotides match TRBD2. The germline gives CDR1 GTSNPN, CDR2 SVGIG (reference sequence). V shed 4 bases, J shed 5 bases, and the junction held 14 bases outside the gene matches. The CDR3 consists of 16 residues. Written as DNA, the CDR3 is TGTGCCTGGAATAAGGGCTTAGCGGGAGTTGGGGAGACCCAGTACTTC. Translating gives CAWNKGLAGVGETQYF.

V is TRBV9 and J is TRBJ1-3; 10 nucleotides line up with TRBD1. Unmatched junction bases numbered 2, after V lost 3 bases and J lost 5 bases. Germline CDR1 reads SGDLS; CDR2 reads YYNGEE. The CDR3 totals 14 residues. The chain's CDR3 is CASSGQGARNTIYF. The CDR3 nucleotides are TGTGCCAGCAGCGGACAGGGGGCGAGAAACACCATATATTTT.

The chain couples TRBV5-4 to TRBJ1-6; D unclear. Germline CDR1 is SGHNT and CDR2 is YYREEE (reference sequence). The CDR3 is 14 residues long. Trimming took 2 bases from V and 5 from J, leaving 8 bases between them. This CDR3 reads CASSFPRNNSPLHF. The CDR3 bases are TGTGCCAGCAGCTTCCCCAGAAATAATTCACCCCTCCACTTT.